This T cell receptor (beta chain) was recorded in a study of memory CD4+ T cells and cytomegalovirus serostatus. The wider study: This sample comes from healthy Belgian adults, about 10 CMV seropositive, approximately 22 seronegative. Overall study findings and caveats: Each of 65 to 75 CMV-associated TCRbeta sequences occurred in one to five individuals.

About this clone: Its antigen is unidentified.

From germline, CDR1 is MDHEN and CDR2 SYDVKM. Unmatched junction bases numbered 4, after V lost 2 bases and J lost 5 bases. The CDR3 loop spans 14 amino acids. Authors' data handling: After removing out-of-frame reads, 2,204,828 distinct TCRbeta sequences remained. Assay used: immunoSEQ multiplex PCR; TCRdb lists only in-frame clones, some missing. V and J calls plus clone size are reproduced from that table; the DNA served to infer D and trimming. The data contain some 60,000 clones, 81% of them singletons. The sort gate was single viable CD3+CD4+CD8-CD45RO+ cells for memory CD4+ T cells. The sequenced sample was memory CD4+ T cells from blood. The V and J genes are TRBV28 and TRBJ1-1, with 8 positions matching TRBD1. The sequence came from an adult in good health and CMV-seronegative. For the CDR3, the DNA is TGTGCCAGCAGTTTAACAGGGGGACTGACTGAAGCTTTCTTT. This codes for CASSLTGGLTEAFF.